These 15 T cell receptor beta chains originate from one sample sequenced in a study of shared clonotypes between healthy human individuals. CD45RO-negative CD8 cells positively selected for CCR7 made up the naive population, which excluded terminally differentiated effector memory CD45RA+ cells. Repertoires were generated with immunoSEQ multiplex PCR, while TCRdb's copy carries only in-frame clones and drops some. The data hold fewer than 1 million clones, with 90% to 98% observed a single time. Sequences were obtained from naive CD8+ T cells sorted from blood. The receptor set was obtained from a man aged 25-45 years in good health.

This chain connects TRBV30 to TRBJ2-7, with TRBD1 matching over 7 bases. Germline V gene data show CDR1 as GTSNPN and CDR2 as SVGIG (reference sequence). The length of the CDR3 is 13 residues. With 4 bases clipped from V and 6 bases from J, the junction kept 9 bases outside the gene matches. The DNA for the CDR3 is TGTGCCTGGATGGGAGACAGGGATGGCGAGCAGTACTTC. This sequence encodes CAWMGDRDGEQYF.

The chain has TRBV7-3 and TRBJ2-1; 11 bases fit TRBD2. Looked up from germline, CDR1 is SGHTA and CDR2 is FQGTGA. The CDR3 has 15 residues. V dropped 5 bases and J dropped 10; count of bases not matched to a gene: 10. The CDR3 spells CASSITSGSFREQFF. In DNA, the CDR3 is TGTGCCAGCAGCATCACTAGCGGGAGCTTTAGGGAGCAGTTCTTC.

The rearrangement uses TRBV28 and TRBJ1-4; D is perhaps TRBD1 (5 bases). The V gene lost 7 bases and the J gene lost 4 bases, with 16 bases spanning the gap. Germline lookup yields CDR1 MDHEN and CDR2 SYDVKM. The CDR3 consists of 15 residues. The CDR3 coding sequence is TGTGCCAGCAAGAAGAGGGCAGGGCTTAATGAAAAACTGTTTTTT. It yields the protein CASKKRAGLNEKLFF.

The chain couples TRBV7-8 to TRBJ2-7, with a weak D call TRBD1 (6 bases). The V end lost 5 bases, the J end lost 2 bases, and 13 bases lay between the germline ends. There are 14 residues in the CDR3. Germline assignment: CDR1 SGHVS and CDR2 FQNEAQ. The CDR3 protein is CASSRQEYPYEQYF. The CDR3 bases are TGTGCCAGCAGCCGACAGGAATACCCCTACGAGCAGTACTTC.

CDR3 sequence (DNA): TGTGCCTGGAGTGTGGGGAGGCTACGCGCGGTAGAGCAGTACTTC. Protein: CAWSVGRLRAVEQYF. V gene TRBV30 combines with J gene TRBJ2-7, with a tentative D call TRBD2 (6 bases). The V end was cut by 0 bases, the J end by 7 bases, with 19 bases between. Per the germline V gene, CDR1 is GTSNPN and CDR2 is SVGIG (reference sequence). The CDR3 is made up of 15 amino acids. The whole variable domain, filled in from reference TRBV30 and TRBJ2-7, reads SQTIHQWPATLVQPVGSPLSLECTVEGTSNPNLYWYRQAAGRGLQLLFYSVGIGQISSEVPQNLSASRPQDRQFILSSKKLLLSDSGFYLCAWSVGRLRAVEQYFGPGTRLTVT.

The chain carries TRBV29-1 and TRBJ1-1, with D possibly TRBD1 on 5 matching bases. The germline V and J ends were trimmed by 4 bases and 6 bases, with 15 bases remaining between them. Germline lookup yields CDR1 SQVTM and CDR2 ANQGSEA. The CDR3 has 13 residues. The chain's CDR3 is CSVVSGTTAEAFF. The DNA of the CDR3 is TGCAGCGTTGTATCAGGGACGACGGCTGAAGCTTTCTTT.

V gene TRBV7-9 combines with J gene TRBJ2-7; TRBD2 matches 9 bases. Germline loops: CDR1 SEHNR, CDR2 FQNEAQ (reference sequence). This CDR3 comprises 14 residues. Trimming removed 3 bases from V and 6 bases from J; junction bases left unmatched: 6. CDR3 DNA: TGTGCCAGCAGCTTTTTACTAGCGGGCAGCGAGCAGTACTTC. This gives the protein CASSFLLAGSEQYF.

The J gene is TRBJ1-1, the V gene TRBV6-5, with 7 bases identical to TRBD1. Germline V gene lookup returns CDR1 MNHEY and CDR2 SVGAGI. Losses at the gene ends were 0 bases for V and 9 bases for J; bases not matched to a gene: 7. This CDR3 is built from 14 residues. DNA for the CDR3: TGTGCCAGCAGTTACTCGAGTGACAGGGAGCAAGCTTTCTTT. Its translation is CASSYSSDREQAFF.

The V gene is TRBV7-9, the J gene TRBJ2-7; D unclear. Trimming took off 2 bases at V and 2 bases at J, with 10 bases between the two ends. The germline gives CDR1 SEHNR, CDR2 FQNEAQ (reference sequence). This CDR3 is 14 amino acids long. CDR3 sequence reads: CASSLSEVPYEQYF. The DNA of the CDR3 is TGTGCCAGCAGCTTATCTGAGGTTCCCTACGAGCAGTACTTC.

The chain has TRBV6-6 and TRBJ2-3, with 11 positions matching TRBD1. V gave up 4 bases and J gave up 10 bases; unmatched junction bases: 10. Per germline, CDR1 MNHNY and CDR2 SVGAGI (reference sequence). The CDR3 is 15 residues long. The CDR3 is CASSSPGQGDLAQYF. The CDR3 DNA reads as TGTGCCAGCAGTTCCCCGGGACAGGGGGACCTTGCGCAGTATTTT.

V is TRBV28 and J is TRBJ2-7, with 7 bases fitting TRBD2. The V segment lost 6 bases and the J segment 3 bases; nucleotides outside the gene matches: 11. Germline lookup yields CDR1 MDHEN and CDR2 SYDVKM. This CDR3 has 15 amino acids. As DNA, the CDR3 is TGTGCCAGCAGCTCTACTCTAGCGGCCCTCTACGAGCAGTACTTC. This sequence encodes CASSSTLAALYEQYF.

With respect to this clone: Within the sample, other DNA sequences also encode this same CDR3. The chain uses TRBV7-2 and TRBJ2-7; D is unresolved. The CDR3 has 11 amino acids. V was trimmed by 2 bases and J by 6 bases, leaving 5 bases between them. Germline V gene data show CDR1 as SGHTA and CDR2 as FQGNSA. Here the CDR3 DNA reads TGTGCCAGCAGCTTATCAGCCGAGCAGTACTTC. Its protein is CASSLSAEQYF. Variable domain in full (rest from reference TRBV7-2 and TRBJ2-7): GAGVSQSPSNKVTEKGKDVELRCDPISGHTALYWYRQSLGQGLEFLIYFQGNSAPDKSGLPSDRFSAERTGGSVSTLTIQRTQQEDSAVYLCASSLSAEQYFGPGTRLTVT.

This chain links TRBV5-6 with TRBJ2-7, with TRBD1 matching 11 bases. The CDR3 runs 14 residues. CDR1 and CDR2 from the germline V gene are SGHDT and YYEEEE. Trimming removed 3 bases from V and 5 bases from J; junction bases left unmatched: 4. The CDR3 is CASSYGQGANEQYF. DNA of the CDR3: TGTGCCAGCAGCTATGGACAGGGGGCTAACGAGCAGTACTTC.

This chain joins TRBV6-5 and TRBJ2-1, with 12 positions matching TRBD2. The J segment lost 8 bases and the V segment lost 5 bases, leaving 7 bases of the junction unmatched. Germline assignment: CDR1 MNHEY and CDR2 SVGAGI. This CDR3 has 15 residues. CDR3 amino acids: CASSNGLAGSDEQFF. CDR3 bases: TGTGCCAGCAGTAACGGACTAGCGGGATCCGATGAGCAGTTCTTC.

To note about this clone: The same CDR3 arises from other DNA sequences in this sample as well. The chain combines TRBV7-9 with TRBJ2-7, with TRBD2 identical over 14 bases. V shed 4 bases and J 4 bases; nucleotides not matched to a gene: 3. Germline V gives CDR1 SEHNR, CDR2 FQNEAQ (reference sequence). This CDR3 has 15 residues. DNA of the CDR3: TGTGCCAGCAGCTCTGGGACTAGCGGGAGTTACGAGCAGTACTTC. Translated: CASSSGTSGSYEQYF.